This TCR beta chain stems from a study of T cells in Graves' hyperthyroidism and ophthalmopathy. Findings of the study overall: Peripheral blood also featured most of the thyroid clonotypes expanded above 0.001. A 13 V-J model separated ophthalmopathy from stable hyperthyroidism.

Amplification yielded TCR beta CDR3 regions, with RNA transcripts as the source. TCR CDR3 regions were first amplified by RT-PCR with HTBI primers. TCRdb called the multiplex PCR reads again in MiXCR, with one record for every CDR3 protein. Of 300,000 to 450,000 distinct CDR3 sequences in the sample, about 13% were seen once. Hyperthyroidism patients were newly diagnosed, had disease duration under 2 months, and were aged 18 to 65 years. Orbital computed tomography and thyroid ultrasound, together with serum TRAb and thyroxine and clinical symptoms, were used for diagnoses. In regard to this clonotype: Its antigen remains unidentified. A read error may explain this, as a much larger clone is one base away.

Germline CDR1 and CDR2: MNHEY and SVGAGI. V was clipped by 2 bases and J by 5 bases, with 9 bases between them. The CDR3 extends over 13 amino acids. Sequencing input: blood. The chain links TRBV6-5 to TRBJ2-5, with D possibly matching TRBD1 (6 bases). This sequence was found in a man younger than 40 with Graves' hyperthyroidism that later progressed to Graves' ophthalmopathy. CDR3: CASSYNQGETQYF. CDR3 bases: TGTGCCAGCAGTTACAACCAGGGGGAGACCCAGTACTTC.